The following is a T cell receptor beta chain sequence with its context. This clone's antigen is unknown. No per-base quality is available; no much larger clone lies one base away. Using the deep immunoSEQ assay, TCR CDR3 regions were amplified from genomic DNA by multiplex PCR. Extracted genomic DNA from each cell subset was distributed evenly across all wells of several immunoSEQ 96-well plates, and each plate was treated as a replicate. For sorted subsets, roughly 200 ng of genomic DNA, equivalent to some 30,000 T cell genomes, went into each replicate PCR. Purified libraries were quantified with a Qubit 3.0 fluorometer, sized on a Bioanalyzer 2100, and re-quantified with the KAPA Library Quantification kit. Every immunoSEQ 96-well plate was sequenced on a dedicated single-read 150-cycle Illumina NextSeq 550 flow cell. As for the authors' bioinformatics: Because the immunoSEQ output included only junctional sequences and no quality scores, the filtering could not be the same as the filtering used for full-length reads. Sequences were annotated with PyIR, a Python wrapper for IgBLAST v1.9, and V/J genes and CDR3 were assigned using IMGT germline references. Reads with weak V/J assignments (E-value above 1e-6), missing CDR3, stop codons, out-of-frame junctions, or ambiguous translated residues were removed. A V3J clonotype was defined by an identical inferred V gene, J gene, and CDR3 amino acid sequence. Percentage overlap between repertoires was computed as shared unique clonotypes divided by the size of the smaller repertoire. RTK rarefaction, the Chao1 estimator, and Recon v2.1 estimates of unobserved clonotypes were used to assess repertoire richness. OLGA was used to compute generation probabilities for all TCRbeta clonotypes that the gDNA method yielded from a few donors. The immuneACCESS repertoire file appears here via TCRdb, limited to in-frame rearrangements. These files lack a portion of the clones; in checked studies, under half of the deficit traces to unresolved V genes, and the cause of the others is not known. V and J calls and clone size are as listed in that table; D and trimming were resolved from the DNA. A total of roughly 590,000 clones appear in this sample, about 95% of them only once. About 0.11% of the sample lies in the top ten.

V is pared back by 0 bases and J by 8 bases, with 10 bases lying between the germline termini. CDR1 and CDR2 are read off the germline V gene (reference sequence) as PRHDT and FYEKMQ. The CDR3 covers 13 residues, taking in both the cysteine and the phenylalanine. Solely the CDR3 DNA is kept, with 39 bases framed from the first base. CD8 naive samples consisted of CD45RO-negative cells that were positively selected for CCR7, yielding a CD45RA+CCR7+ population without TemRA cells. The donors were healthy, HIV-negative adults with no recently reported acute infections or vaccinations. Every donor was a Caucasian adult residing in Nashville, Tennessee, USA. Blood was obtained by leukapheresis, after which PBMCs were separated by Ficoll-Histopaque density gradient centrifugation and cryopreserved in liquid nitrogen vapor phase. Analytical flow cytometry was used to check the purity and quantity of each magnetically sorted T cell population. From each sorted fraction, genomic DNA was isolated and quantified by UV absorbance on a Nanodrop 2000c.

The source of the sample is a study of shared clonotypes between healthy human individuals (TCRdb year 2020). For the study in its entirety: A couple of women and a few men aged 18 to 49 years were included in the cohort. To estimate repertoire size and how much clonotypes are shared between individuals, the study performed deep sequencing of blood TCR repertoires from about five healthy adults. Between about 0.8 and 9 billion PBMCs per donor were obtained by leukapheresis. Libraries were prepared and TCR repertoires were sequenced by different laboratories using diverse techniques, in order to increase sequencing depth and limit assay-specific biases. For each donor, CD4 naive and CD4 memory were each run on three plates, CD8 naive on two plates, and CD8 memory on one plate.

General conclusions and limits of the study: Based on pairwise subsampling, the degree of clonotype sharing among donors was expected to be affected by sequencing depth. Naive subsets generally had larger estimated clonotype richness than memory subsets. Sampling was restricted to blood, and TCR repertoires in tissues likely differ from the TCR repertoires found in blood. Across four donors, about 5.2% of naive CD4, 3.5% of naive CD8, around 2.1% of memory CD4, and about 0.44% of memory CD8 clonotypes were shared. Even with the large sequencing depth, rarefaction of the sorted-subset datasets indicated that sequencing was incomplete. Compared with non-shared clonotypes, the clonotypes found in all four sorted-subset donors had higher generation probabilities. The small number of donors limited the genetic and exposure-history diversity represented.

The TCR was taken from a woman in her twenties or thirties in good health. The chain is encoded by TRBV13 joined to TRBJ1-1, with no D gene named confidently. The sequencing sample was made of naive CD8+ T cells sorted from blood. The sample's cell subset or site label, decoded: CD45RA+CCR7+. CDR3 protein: CASSLGLGEEAFF. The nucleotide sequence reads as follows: TGTGCCAGCAGCTTAGGCCTCGGGGAGGAAGCTTTCTTT.